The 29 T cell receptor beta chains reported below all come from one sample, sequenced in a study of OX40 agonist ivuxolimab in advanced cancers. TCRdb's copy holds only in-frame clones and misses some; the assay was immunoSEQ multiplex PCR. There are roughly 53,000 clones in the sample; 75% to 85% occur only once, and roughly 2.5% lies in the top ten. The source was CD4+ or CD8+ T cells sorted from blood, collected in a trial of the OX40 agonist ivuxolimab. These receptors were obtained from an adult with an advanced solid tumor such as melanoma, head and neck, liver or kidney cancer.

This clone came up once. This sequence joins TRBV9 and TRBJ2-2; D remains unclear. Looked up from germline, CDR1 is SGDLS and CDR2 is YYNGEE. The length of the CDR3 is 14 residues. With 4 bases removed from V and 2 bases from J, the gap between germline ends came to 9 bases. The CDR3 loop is CASSPRINTGELFF. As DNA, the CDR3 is TGTGCCAGCAGCCCCCGGATCAACACCGGGGAGCTGTTTTTT. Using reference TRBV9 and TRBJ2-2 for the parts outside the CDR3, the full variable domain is DSGVTQTPKHLITATGQRVTLRCSPRSGDLSVYWYQQSLDQGLQFLIQYYNGEERAKGNILERFSAQQFPDLHSELNLSSLELGDSALYFCASSPRINTGELFFGEGSRLTVL.

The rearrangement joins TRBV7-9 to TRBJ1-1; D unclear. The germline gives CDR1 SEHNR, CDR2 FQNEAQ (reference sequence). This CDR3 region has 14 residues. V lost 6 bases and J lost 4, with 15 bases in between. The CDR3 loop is CASSPRGAGTEAFF. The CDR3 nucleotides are TGTGCCAGCAGTCCCCGTGGCGCGGGCACTGAAGCTTTCTTT.

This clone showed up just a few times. The CDR3 DNA sequence: TGTGCCAGCAGCTTAGAACAGGGTAGCAATCAGCCCCAGCATTTT. It translates to CASSLEQGSNQPQHF. The chain uses TRBV7-6 and TRBJ1-5; possibly TRBD1 for D (6 bases). Germline V gene sequence: CDR1 SGHVS, CDR2 FNYEAQ. The CDR3 consists of 15 residues. The V gene lost 1 base and the J gene lost 0 bases, with 7 bases spanning the gap.

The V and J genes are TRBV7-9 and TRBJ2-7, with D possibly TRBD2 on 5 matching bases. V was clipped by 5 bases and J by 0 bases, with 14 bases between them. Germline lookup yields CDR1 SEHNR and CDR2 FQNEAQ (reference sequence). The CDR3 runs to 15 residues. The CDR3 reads CASSLGEKSSYEQYF. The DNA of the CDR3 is TGTGCCAGCAGCCTCGGGGAAAAGAGCTCCTACGAGCAGTACTTC. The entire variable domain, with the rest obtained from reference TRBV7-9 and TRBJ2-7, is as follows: DTGVSQNPRHKITKRGQNVTFRCDPISEHNRLYWYRQTLGQGPEFLTYFQNEAQLEKSRLLSDRFSAERPKGSFSTLEIQRTEQGDSAMYLCASSLGEKSSYEQYFGPGTRLTVT.

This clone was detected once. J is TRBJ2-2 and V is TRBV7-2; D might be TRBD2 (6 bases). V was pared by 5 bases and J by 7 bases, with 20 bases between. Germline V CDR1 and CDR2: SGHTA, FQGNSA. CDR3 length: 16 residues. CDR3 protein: CASSTLQRALGGELFF. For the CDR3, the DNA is TGTGCCAGCAGCACCCTTCAGCGGGCCCTGGGCGGGGAGCTGTTTTTT. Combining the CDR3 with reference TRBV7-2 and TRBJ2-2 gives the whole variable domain GAGVSQSPSNKVTEKGKDVELRCDPISGHTALYWYRQSLGQGLEFLIYFQGNSAPDKSGLPSDRFSAERTGGSVSTLTIQRTQQEDSAVYLCASSTLQRALGGELFFGEGSRLTVL.

CDR3 DNA sequence: TGTGCCAGCAGTTACAGGAGGGGGGAGGAAAAACTGTTTTTT. It encodes CASSYRRGEEKLFF. V usage is TRBV6-6 and J usage is TRBJ1-4; D perhaps matches TRBD1 (6 bases). Trimming cost V 2 bases and J 8 bases, with 12 bases left between them. The CDR3 has 14 residues. Germline CDR1 MNHNY, CDR2 SVGAGI (reference sequence).

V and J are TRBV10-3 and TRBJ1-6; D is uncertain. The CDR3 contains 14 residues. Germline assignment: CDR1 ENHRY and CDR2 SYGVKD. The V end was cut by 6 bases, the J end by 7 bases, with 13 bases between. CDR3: CAISPAVRNSPLHF. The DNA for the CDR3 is TGTGCCATCAGCCCAGCGGTGCGAAATTCACCCCTCCACTTT.

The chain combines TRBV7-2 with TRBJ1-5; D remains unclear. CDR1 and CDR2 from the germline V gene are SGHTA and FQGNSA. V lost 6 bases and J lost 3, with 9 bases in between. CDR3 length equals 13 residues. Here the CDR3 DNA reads TGTGCCAGCAGGTTCAATATCAATCAGCCCCAGCATTTT. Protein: CASRFNINQPQHF. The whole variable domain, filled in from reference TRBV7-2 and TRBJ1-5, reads GAGVSQSPSNKVTEKGKDVELRCDPISGHTALYWYRQSLGQGLEFLIYFQGNSAPDKSGLPSDRFSAERTGGSVSTLTIQRTQQEDSAVYLCASRFNINQPQHFGDGTRLSIL.

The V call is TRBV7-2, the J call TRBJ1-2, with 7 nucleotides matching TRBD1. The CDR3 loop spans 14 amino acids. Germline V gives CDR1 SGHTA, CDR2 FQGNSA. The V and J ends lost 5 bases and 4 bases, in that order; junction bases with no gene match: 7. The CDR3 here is CASSAQGSRYGYTF. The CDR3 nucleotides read TGTGCCAGCAGCGCACAGGGGTCCCGCTATGGCTACACCTTC.

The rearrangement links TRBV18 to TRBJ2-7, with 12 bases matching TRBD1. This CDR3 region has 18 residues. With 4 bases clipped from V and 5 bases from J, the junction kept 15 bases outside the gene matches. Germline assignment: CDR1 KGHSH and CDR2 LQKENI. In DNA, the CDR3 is TGTGCCAGCTCACTCCTCCGGGACAGGGGGCTCCAGGGCCACGAGCAGTACTTC. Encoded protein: CASSLLRDRGLQGHEQYF.

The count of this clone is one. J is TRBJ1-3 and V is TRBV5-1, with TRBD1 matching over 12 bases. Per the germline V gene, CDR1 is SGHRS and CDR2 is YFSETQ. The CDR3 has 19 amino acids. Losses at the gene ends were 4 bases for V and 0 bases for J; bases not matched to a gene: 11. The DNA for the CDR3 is TGCGCCAGCAGCCTCTGGGGACAGGGGGCGATAAGCTCTGGAAACACCATATATTTT. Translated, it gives CASSLWGQGAISSGNTIYF.

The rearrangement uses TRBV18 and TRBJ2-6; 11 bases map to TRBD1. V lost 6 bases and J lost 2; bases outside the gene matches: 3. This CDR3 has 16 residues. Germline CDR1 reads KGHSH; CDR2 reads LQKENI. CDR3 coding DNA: TGTGCCAGCTCCGGACAGGGGGCTACTGGGGCCAACGTCCTGACTTTC. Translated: CASSGQGATGANVLTF.

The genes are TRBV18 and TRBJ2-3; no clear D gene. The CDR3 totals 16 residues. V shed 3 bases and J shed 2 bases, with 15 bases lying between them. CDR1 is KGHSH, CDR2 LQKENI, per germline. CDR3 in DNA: TGTGCCAGCTCACCTCTGTTGGTGAGAAACACAGATACGCAGTATTTT. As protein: CASSPLLVRNTDTQYF.

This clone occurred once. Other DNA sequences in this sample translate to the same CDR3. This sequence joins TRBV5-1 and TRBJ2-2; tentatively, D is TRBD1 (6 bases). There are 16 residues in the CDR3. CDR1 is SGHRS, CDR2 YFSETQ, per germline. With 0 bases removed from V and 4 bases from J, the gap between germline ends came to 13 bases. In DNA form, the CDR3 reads TGCGCCAGCAGCTTGGTGGCAGGGGAAGGCACCGGGGAGCTGTTTTTT. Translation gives CASSLVAGEGTGELFF.

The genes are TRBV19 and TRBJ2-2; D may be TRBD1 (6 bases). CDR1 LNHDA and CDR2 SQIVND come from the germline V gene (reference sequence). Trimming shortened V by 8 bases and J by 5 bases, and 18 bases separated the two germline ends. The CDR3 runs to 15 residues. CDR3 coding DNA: TGTGCCAGTGGTCAATGGGCAGGGGTTACCGGGGAGCTGTTTTTT. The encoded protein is CASGQWAGVTGELFF.

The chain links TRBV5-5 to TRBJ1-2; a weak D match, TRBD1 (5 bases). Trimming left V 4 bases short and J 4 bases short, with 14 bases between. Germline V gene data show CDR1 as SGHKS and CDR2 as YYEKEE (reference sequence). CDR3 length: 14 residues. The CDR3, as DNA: TGTGCCAGCAGCCAAGAGGCAGGGCGCTATGGCTACACCTTC. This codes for CASSQEAGRYGYTF.

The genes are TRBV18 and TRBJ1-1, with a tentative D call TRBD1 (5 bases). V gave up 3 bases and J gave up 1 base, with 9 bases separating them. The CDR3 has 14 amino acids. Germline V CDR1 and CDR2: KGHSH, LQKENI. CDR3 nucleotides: TGTGCCAGCTCACCGCAGGGTGCGAACACTGAAGCTTTCTTT. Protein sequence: CASSPQGANTEAFF. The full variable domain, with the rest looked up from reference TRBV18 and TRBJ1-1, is NAGVMQNPRHLVRRRGQEARLRCSPMKGHSHVYWYRQLPEEGLKFMVYLQKENIIDESGMPKERFSAEFPKEGPSILRIQQVVRGDSAAYFCASSPQGANTEAFFGQGTRLTVV.

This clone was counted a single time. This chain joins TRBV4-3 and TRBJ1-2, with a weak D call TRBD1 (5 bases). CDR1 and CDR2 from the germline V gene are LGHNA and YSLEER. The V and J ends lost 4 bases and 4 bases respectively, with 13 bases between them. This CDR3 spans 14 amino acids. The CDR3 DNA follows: TGCGCCAGCAGCCGGGACGGGATGGGCTATGGCTACACCTTC. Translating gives CASSRDGMGYGYTF.

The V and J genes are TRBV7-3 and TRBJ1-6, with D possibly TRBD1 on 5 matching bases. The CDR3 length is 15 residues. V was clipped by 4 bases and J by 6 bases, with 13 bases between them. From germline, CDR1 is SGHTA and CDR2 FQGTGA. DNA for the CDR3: TGTGCCAGCAGCTCCATGGCCGGGGGTAATTCACCCCTCCACTTT. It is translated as CASSSMAGGNSPLHF.

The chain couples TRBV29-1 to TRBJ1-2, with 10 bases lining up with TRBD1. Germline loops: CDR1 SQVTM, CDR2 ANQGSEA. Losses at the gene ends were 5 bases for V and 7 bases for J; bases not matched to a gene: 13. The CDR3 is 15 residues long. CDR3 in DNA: TGCAGCGTTTCCCGGGACAGGGGCCGCATTGGTGGCTACACCTTC. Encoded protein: CSVSRDRGRIGGYTF. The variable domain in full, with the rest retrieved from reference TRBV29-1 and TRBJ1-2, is SAVISQKPSRDICQRGTSLTIQCQVDSQVTMMFWYRQQPGQSLTLIATANQGSEATYESGFVIDKFPISRPNLTFSTLTVSNMSPEDSSIYLCSVSRDRGRIGGYTFGSGTRLTVV.

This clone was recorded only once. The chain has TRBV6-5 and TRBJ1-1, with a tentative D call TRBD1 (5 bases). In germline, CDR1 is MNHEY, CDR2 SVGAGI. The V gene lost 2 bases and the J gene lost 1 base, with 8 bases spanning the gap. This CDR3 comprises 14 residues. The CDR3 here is CASSYPGGNTEAFF. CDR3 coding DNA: TGTGCCAGCAGTTACCCCGGGGGGAACACTGAAGCTTTCTTT.

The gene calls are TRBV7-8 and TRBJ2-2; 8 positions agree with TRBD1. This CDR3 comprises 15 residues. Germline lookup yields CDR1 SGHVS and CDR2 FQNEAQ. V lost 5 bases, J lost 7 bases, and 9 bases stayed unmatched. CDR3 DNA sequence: TGTGCCAGCAGCCCCCAGGGGGCAGGTGGCGGGGAGCTGTTTTTT. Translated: CASSPQGAGGGELFF. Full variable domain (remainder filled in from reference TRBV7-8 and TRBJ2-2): GAGVSQSPRYKVAKRGQDVALRCDPISGHVSLFWYQQALGQGPEFLTYFQNEAQLDKSGLPSDRFFAERPEGSVSTLKIQRTQQEDSAVYLCASSPQGAGGGELFFGEGSRLTVL.

CDR3 DNA: TGTGCCAGCACATCTTCTCGGGCTAACACTGAAGCTTTCTTT. Amino acids: CASTSSRANTEAFF. This chain connects TRBV5-4 to TRBJ1-1, with unresolved D. Germline CDR1 and CDR2: SGHNT and YYREEE (reference sequence). This CDR3 comprises 14 residues. V shed 6 bases and J shed 2 bases, with 14 bases lying between them.

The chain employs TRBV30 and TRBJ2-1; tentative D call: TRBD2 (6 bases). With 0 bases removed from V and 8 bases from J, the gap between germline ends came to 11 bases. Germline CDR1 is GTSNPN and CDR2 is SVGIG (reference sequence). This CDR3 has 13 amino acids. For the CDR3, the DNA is TGTGCCTGGAGTGTAGAGTGGGGGGATGAGCAGTTCTTC. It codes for CAWSVEWGDEQFF. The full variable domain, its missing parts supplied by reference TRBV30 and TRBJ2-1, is SQTIHQWPATLVQPVGSPLSLECTVEGTSNPNLYWYRQAAGRGLQLLFYSVGIGQISSEVPQNLSASRPQDRQFILSSKKLLLSDSGFYLCAWSVEWGDEQFFGPGTRLTVL.

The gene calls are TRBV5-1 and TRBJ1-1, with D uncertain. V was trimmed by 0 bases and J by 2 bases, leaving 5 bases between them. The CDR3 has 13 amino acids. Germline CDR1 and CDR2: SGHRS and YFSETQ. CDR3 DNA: TGCGCCAGCAGCTTGGCAGTAAACACTGAAGCTTTCTTT. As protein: CASSLAVNTEAFF.

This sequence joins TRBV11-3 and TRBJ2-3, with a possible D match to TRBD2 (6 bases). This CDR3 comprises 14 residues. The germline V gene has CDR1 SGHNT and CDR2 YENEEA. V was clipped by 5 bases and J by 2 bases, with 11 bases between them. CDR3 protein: CASSPGGYTDTQYF. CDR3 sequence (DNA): TGTGCCAGCAGCCCTGGGGGGTACACAGATACGCAGTATTTT.

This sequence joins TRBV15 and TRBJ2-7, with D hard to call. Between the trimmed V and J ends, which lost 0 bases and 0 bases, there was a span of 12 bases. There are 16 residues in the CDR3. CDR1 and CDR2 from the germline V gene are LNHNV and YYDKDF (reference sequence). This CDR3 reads CATSREGSASSYEQYF. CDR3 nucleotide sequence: TGTGCCACCAGCAGAGAGGGAAGCGCCAGCTCCTACGAGCAGTACTTC.

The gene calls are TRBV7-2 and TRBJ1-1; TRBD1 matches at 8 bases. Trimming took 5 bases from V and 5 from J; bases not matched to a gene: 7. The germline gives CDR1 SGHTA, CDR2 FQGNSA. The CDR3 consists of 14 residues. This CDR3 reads CASSEQGARTEAFF. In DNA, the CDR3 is TGTGCCAGCAGCGAGCAGGGGGCTAGGACTGAAGCTTTCTTT.

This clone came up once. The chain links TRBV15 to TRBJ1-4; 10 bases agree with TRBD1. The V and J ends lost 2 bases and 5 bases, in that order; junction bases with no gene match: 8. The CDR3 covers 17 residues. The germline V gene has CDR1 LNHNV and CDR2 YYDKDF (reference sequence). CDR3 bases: TGTGCCACCAGCAGACCGTGGACAGGGGGTAAAAATGAAAAACTGTTTTTT. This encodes CATSRPWTGGKNEKLFF.